This T cell receptor beta chain was identified in a study of cytomegalovirus exposure and HLA in healthy donors. Overall study results and limits: A classifier reportedly called cytomegalovirus status with high sensitivity and specificity.

Profiled with immunoSEQ multiplex PCR; TCRdb holds only in-frame clones, not every one. The sample lists approximately 88,000 clones; 84% were seen once. Concerning this clone itself: Antigen unknown.

Germline V CDR1 and CDR2: SGHRS, YFSETQ. V lost 4 bases and J lost 4; bases outside the gene matches: 8. The CDR3 is 15 residues long. This receptor was taken from a woman aged 18-29 years in good health and CMV-seropositive. V gene TRBV5-1 combines with J gene TRBJ2-1; 7 bases are shared with TRBD2. The material sequenced was PBMCs. Here the CDR3 DNA reads TGCGCCAGCAGCCCAGGAGATAGCGGGTACAATGAGCAGTTCTTC. As protein: CASSPGDSGYNEQFF.